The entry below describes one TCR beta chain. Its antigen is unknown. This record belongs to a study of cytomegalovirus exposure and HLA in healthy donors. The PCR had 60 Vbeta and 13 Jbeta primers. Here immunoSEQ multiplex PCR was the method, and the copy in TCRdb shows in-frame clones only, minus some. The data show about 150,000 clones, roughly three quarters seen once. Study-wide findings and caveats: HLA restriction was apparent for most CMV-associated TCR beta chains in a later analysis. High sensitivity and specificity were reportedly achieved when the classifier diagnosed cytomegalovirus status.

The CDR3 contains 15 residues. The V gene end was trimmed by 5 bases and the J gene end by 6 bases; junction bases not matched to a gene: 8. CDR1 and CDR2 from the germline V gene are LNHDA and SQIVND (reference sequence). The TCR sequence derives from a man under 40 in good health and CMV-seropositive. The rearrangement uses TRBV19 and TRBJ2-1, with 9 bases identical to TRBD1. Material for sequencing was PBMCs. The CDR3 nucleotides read TGTGCCAGTAGTCCGCCGGGACAGGGAACCAATGAGCAGTTCTTC. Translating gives CASSPPGQGTNEQFF.